This T cell receptor beta chain originates from a study of T cells in Graves' hyperthyroidism and ophthalmopathy. General study points: Blood also contained most expanded thyroid clonotypes above 0.001.

V lost 5 bases to trimming and J lost 3 bases, with 14 bases between them. Germline values: CDR1 WNHNN, CDR2 SYGVQD (reference sequence). The CDR3 spans 14 residues. Authors of the study amplified TCR beta CDR3 regions from RNA transcripts. A set of HTBI primers served as the primers for a first-round RT-PCR of the TCR CDR3. TCRdb fed the multiplex PCR reads into MiXCR, producing one record per CDR3 protein. The sample holds 500,000 to 600,000 distinct CDR3 sequences, approximately 15% seen once. Disease duration under 2 months; hyperthyroidism patients were aged 18 to 65. Exclusion of patients followed from uncontrolled infection, other autoimmune disease, pregnancy or lactation. This clonotype was detected ten times or more. Antigen unknown.

Sequencing was performed on blood. The chain couples TRBV10-1 to TRBJ2-7, with a tentative D call TRBD1 (5 bases). This receptor was obtained from a woman aged 18-29 years with Graves' hyperthyroidism. This CDR3 reads CASSIAQGNYEQYF. The CDR3 bases are TGCGCCAGCAGTATCGCGCAGGGTAACTACGAGCAGTACTTC.